These 4 T cell receptor beta chains came from one sample sequenced in a study of beta chain features in type 1 diabetes. All of the isolated RNA was reverse transcribed, so expressed TCRB transcripts were sequenced. Method: immunoSEQ multiplex PCR; TCRdb's copy keeps in-frame clones and lacks some. The data contain some 150,000 clones, around 10% of them seen just once; the ten biggest clones take up about 1.9%. Sequencing was done on a sample of central memory CD4+ T cells from blood. Source of these receptors: a man younger than 35 in good health.

V gene TRBV28 combines with J gene TRBJ1-3; no clear D. Germline-derived CDR1 and CDR2 are MDHEN and SYDVKM. This CDR3 region has 16 residues. V lost 3 bases, J lost 0 bases, and 12 bases lay in between. CDR3 residues: CASSFLGMVSGNTIYF. Written as DNA, the CDR3 is TGTGCCAGCAGTTTCTTAGGGATGGTCTCTGGAAACACCATATATTTT.

At least ten counts were recorded for this clone. This chain joins TRBV7-2 and TRBJ1-1, with D hard to call. This CDR3 region has 15 residues. Trimming pared 1 base from V and 1 base from J, leaving 10 bases between. The V gene's germline CDR1 is SGHTA and CDR2 FQGNSA. For the CDR3, the DNA is TGTGCCAGCAGCTTAGGAGGAGACCGGAACACTGAAGCTTTCTTT. This sequence encodes CASSLGGDRNTEAFF.

This clone was seen just once. The chain links TRBV6-1 to TRBJ2-6; TRBD1 aligns across 10 bases. Germline lookup yields CDR1 MNHNS and CDR2 SASEGT. The CDR3 runs to 15 residues. The V segment lost 6 bases and the J segment 3 bases; nucleotides outside the gene matches: 2. The DNA of the CDR3 is TGTGCCAGCAGGGGACAGGGGTTTGGGGCCAACGTCCTGACTTTC. Amino acids: CASRGQGFGANVLTF.

The V and J genes are TRBV9 and TRBJ2-5; TRBD1 matches 9 bases. The CDR3 spans 16 residues. Germline V gene data show CDR1 as SGDLS and CDR2 as YYNGEE. V trimming: 4 bases; J trimming: 2 bases; junction bases outside the gene matches: 9. For the CDR3, the DNA is TGTGCCAGCAGCTTTACCGGGACAGGGCGTCAAGAGACCCAGTACTTC. It is translated as CASSFTGTGRQETQYF. Full variable domain (outside the CDR3, taken from reference TRBV9 and TRBJ2-5): DSGVTQTPKHLITATGQRVTLRCSPRSGDLSVYWYQQSLDQGLQFLIQYYNGEERAKGNILERFSAQQFPDLHSELNLSSLELGDSALYFCASSFTGTGRQETQYFGPGTRLLVL.